The text below deals with one T cell receptor beta chain. Its cognate antigen has yet to be identified. Base-call qualities are not available, and no considerably larger clone is one nucleotide away. This specimen's time point label, interpreted: baseline before first vaccination. Vaccinee samples came from UK trials COV001 and COV002, including a single-blind randomized controlled phase 2/3 trial of AZD1222 (ChAdOx1 nCoV-19) in healthy adults. For TCRbeta chain sequencing, PBMC samples from trial participants were taken at day 0 and at day 28 after the second dose. The CDR3 regions of human TCRbeta chains were analyzed by immunosequencing. Concerning the study's data processing: Repertoire TCRs were matched against a reference library of SARS-CoV-2-specific TCRs generated with the MIRA antigen-specificity platform. Breadth meant the fraction of unique TCRs that were SARS-CoV-2-associated, whereas depth meant the fraction of total T cells that were SARS-CoV-2-associated. Each spike-specific TCR was assigned to its reactive spike region and to a CD4 or CD8 class using the MIRA data. Log10-transformed breadth and depth values were compared by one-way ANOVA with Sidak's multiple comparisons tests. TCRdb took this table from immuneACCESS and kept in-frame rearrangements with V and J called. Such tables lack part of the clones; where checked against another copy, unresolved V genes explain under half of the gap, and the rest is unexplained. That table is the source of V, J and clone size, and D and trimming were worked out from the DNA. Recorded for this sample are around 250,000 clones; roughly 93% of them occurred a single time. About 0.5% of the sample is held by the ten biggest clonotypes.

This specimen comes from a study of T cell responses to AZD1222 COVID-19 vaccine (dated by TCRdb to about 2021). With regard to the full study: AZD1222 recipients given second doses at about 4 weeks or at about 12 weeks were pooled, since spike-specific TCR depth and breadth were not found to differ between the two schedules. Trial participants were enrolled into age subgroups of 18-55, 56-69 and 70-plus years, which contained 148, 28 and 57 TCR-sequenced participants, respectively. TCR sequencing was performed for about 250 trial participants, of whom some 200 were given two doses of AZD1222 and around 25 were given two doses of MenACWY control vaccine. Results the study describes overall, beyond this receptor: Conclusions about previously exposed vaccinees were limited because only six AZD1222 recipients were SARS-CoV-2 seropositive at baseline. Nearly half of unique spike-specific TCRs reportedly recognized epitopes outside regions mutated in the B.1.351 and B.1.1.7 variants. Vaccine-associated CD4 TCRs spanned the whole spike protein, with dominant responses in regions 160-218 and 743-854. Most participants were white British and females outnumbered males, and the authors suggested that clonal diversity may have been underestimated. Spike-specific TCR breadth and depth rose significantly after two AZD1222 doses compared with day 0 and with MenACWY recipients. The 56-69-year group was small, and its depth increase did not reach significance, likely because of low power. No day 14 peak-response samples were available, so repertoires were characterized only after the peak T cell response.

From V the trimming removes 6 bases and from J it removes 2 bases, while the gene matches leave 0 bases of the junction unaccounted for. The CDR3, cysteine through phenylalanine, is 13 amino acids long. The read is trimmed to its CDR3 DNA, 39 bases read in frame from base 1. CDR1 and CDR2, per the germline V gene, are SNHLY and FYNNEI. The origin of this receptor is an adult in good health. Sequencing used peripheral blood, obtained on day 0 of AZD1222 vaccination. The V gene is TRBV2 and the J gene is TRBJ1-3; a stretch of 8 junction bases matches TRBD1. The CDR3 region has the sequence CASRQGAGNTIYF. The nucleotide sequence reads as follows: TGTGCCAGCAGACAGGGGGCTGGAAACACCATATATTTT.